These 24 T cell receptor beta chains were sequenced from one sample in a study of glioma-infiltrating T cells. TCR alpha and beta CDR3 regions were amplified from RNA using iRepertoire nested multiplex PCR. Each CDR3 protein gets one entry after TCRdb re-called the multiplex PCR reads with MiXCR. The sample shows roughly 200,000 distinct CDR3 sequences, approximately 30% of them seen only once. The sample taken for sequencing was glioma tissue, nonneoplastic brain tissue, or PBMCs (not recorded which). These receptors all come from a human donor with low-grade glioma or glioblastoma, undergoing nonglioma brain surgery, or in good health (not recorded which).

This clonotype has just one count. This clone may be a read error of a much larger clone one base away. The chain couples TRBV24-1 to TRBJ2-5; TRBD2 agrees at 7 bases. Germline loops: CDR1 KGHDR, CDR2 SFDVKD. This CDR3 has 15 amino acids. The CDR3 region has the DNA TGTGCCACCAGTGATTCACGGCGGGAGCAAGAGGCCCAGTACTTC. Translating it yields CATSDSRREQEAQYF.

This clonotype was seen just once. DNA for the CDR3: TGTGCCAGCAACTTACAGGGAGTTGGCCAAGAGACCCAGTACTTC. Translation: CASNLQGVGQETQYF. V usage is TRBV5-4 and J usage is TRBJ2-5, with D perhaps matching TRBD1 (6 bases). Germline V CDR1 and CDR2: SGHNT, YYREEE (reference sequence). This CDR3 is built from 15 residues. V lost 6 bases, J lost 1 base, and 16 bases lay in between. Based on the CDR3 plus reference TRBV5-4 and TRBJ2-5, the full variable domain is ETGVTQSPTHLIKTRGQQVTLRCSSQSGHNTVSWYQQALGQGPQFIFQYYREEENGRGNFPPRFSGLQFPNYSSELNVNALELDDSALYLCASNLQGVGQETQYFGPGTRLLVL.

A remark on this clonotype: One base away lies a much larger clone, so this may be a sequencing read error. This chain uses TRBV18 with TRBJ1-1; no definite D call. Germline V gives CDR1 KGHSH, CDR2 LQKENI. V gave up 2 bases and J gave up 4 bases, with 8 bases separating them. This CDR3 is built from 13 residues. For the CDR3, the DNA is TGTGCCAGCTCACCAATCACAGCCACTGAAGCTTTCTTT. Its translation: CASSPITATEAFF.

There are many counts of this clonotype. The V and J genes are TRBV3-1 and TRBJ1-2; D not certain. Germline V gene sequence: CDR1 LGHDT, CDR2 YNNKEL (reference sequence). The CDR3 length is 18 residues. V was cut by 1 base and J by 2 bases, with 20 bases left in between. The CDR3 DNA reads TGTGCCAGCAGCCAAGCTTTCGCTCGCGAAGGCCCGAACTATGGCTACACCTTC. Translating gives CASSQAFAREGPNYGYTF.

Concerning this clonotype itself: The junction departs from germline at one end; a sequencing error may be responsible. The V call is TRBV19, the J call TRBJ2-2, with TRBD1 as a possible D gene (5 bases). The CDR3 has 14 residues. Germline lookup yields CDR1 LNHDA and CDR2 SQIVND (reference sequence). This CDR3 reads CDSRFDRYTGELFF. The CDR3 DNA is TGTGACAGTAGGTTTGACAGATACACCGGGGAGCTGTTTTTT.

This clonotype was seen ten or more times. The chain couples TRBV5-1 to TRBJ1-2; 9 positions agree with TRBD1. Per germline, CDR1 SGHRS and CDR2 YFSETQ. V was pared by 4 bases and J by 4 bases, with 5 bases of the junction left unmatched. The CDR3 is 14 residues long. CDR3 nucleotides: TGCGCCAGCAGCCCCACGGACAGGGGCTATGGCTACACCTTC. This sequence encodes CASSPTDRGYGYTF.

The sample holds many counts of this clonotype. For the CDR3, the DNA is TGTGCCAGCAGCTTAGTTGGGGCGGTGACGGCAGATACGCAGTATTTT. Amino acid sequence: CASSLVGAVTADTQYF. The V and J genes are TRBV11-1 and TRBJ2-3; TRBD1 is a possible D gene (5 bases). The V gene's germline CDR1 is SGHAT and CDR2 FQDESV (reference sequence). CDR3 length: 16 residues. The ends were cut back, 1 base at V and 4 bases at J, with 15 bases in the middle.

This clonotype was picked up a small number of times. CDR3 amino acids: CSVESGANQPQHF. Here the CDR3 DNA reads TGCAGCGTTGAGTCGGGGGCCAACCAGCCCCAGCATTTT. The gene calls are TRBV29-1 and TRBJ1-5; D might be TRBD1 (6 bases). The V end was cut by 3 bases, the J end by 7 bases, with 13 bases between. Germline assignment: CDR1 SQVTM and CDR2 ANQGSEA. The CDR3 totals 13 residues.

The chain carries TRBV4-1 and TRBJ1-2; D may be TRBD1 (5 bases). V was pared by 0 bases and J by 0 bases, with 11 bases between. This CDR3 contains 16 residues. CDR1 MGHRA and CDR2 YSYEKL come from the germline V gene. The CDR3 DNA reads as TGCGCCAGCAGCCAAGATCTCGCAGGGACTAACTATGGCTACACCTTC. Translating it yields CASSQDLAGTNYGYTF.

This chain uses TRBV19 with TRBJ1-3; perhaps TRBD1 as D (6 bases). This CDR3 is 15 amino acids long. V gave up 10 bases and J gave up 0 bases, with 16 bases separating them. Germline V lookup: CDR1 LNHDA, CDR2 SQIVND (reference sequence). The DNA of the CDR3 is TGTGCCACCACCCGGGACACCGGCTCTGGAAACACCATATATTTT. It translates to CATTRDTGSGNTIYF.

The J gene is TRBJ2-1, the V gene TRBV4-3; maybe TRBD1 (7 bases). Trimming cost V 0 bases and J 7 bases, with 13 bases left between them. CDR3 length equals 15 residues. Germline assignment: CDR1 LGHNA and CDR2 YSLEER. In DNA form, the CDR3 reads TGCGCCAGCAGCCAAGAGTTTCAGGGGGGTAATGAGCAGTTCTTC. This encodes CASSQEFQGGNEQFF.

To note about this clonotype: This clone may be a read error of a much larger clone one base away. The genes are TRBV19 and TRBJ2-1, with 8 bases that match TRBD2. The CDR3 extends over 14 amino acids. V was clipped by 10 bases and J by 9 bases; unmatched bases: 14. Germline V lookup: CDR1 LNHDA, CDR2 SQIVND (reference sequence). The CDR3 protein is CAINRLASSPEQFF. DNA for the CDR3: TGTGCCATTAACCGACTAGCGTCTAGTCCTGAGCAGTTCTTC.

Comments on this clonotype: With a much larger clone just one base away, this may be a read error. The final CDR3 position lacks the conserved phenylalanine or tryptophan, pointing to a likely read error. Here the CDR3 reads CASSPPGSLGRWTEAFL. The DNA for the CDR3 is TGTGCCAGCTCACCACCAGGGAGCCTTGGCAGGTGGACTGAAGCTTTCCTT. The chain couples TRBV18 to TRBJ1-1; D remains unclear. This CDR3 has 17 residues. CDR1 is KGHSH and CDR2 is LQKENI in the germline V gene. Trimming removed 0 bases at V and 5 bases at J, with 19 bases between.

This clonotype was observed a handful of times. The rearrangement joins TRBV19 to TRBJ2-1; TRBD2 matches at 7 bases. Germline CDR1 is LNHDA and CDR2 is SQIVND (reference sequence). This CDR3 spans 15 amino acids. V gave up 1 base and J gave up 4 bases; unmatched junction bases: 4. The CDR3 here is CASSIASGTYNEQFF. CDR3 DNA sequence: TGTGCCAGTAGTATAGCCAGCGGGACGTACAATGAGCAGTTCTTC.

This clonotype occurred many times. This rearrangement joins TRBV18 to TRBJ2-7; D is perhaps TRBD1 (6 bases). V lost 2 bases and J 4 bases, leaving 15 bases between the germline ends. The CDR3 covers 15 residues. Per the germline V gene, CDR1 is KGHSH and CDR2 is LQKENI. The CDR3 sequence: CASSPWDTGLYEQYF. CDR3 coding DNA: TGTGCCAGCTCACCATGGGACACCGGGTTGTACGAGCAGTACTTC.

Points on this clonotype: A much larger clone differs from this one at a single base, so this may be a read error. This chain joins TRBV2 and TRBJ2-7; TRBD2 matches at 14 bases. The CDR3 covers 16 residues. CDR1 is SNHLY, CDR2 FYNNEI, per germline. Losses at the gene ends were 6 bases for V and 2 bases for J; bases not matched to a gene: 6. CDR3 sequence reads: CASSKGTSGGTYEQYF. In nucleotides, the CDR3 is TGTGCCAGCAGCAAAGGGACTAGCGGGGGCACCTACGAGCAGTACTTC.

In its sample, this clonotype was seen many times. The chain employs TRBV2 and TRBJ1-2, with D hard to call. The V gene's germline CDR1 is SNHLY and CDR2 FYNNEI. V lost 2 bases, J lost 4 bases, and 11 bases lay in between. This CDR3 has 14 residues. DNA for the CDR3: TGTGCCAGCAGTGAACTCGGACGGATCTATGGCTACACCTTC. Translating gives CASSELGRIYGYTF.

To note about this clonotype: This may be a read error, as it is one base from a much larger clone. The CDR3, as DNA: TGCGCCAGCAGCCCGGAGGTGGGCACAGATACGAAGTATTTT. It yields the protein CASSPEVGTDTKYF. The rearrangement uses TRBV4-1 and TRBJ2-3; a weak D match, TRBD2 (5 bases). The germline V gene has CDR1 MGHRA and CDR2 YSYEKL. There are 14 residues in the CDR3.

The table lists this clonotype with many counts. The CDR3 DNA sequence: TGTGCCATCAGTGAAACAAGGCCGGGACTAGCGGTCTACGAGCAGTACTTC. Translating gives CAISETRPGLAVYEQYF. This chain links TRBV10-3 with TRBJ2-7; 11 positions match TRBD2. Germline loops: CDR1 ENHRY, CDR2 SYGVKD. Trimming took 3 bases from V and 3 from J; bases not matched to a gene: 10. This CDR3 is built from 17 residues.

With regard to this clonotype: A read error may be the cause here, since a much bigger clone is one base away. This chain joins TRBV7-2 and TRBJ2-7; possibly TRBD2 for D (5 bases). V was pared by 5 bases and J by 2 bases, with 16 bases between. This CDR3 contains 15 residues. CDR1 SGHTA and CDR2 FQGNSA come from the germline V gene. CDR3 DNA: TGTGCCAGCAGCCCAGGAGGTGGCAACCCCTACGAGCAGTACTTC. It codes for CASSPGGGNPYEQYF.

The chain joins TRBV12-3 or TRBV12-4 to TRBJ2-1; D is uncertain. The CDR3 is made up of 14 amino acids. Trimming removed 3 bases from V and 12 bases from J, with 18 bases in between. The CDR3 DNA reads TGTGCCAGCAGTTTCATGCTAGGGCTCGGCGGGCAGTTCTTC. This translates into CASSFMLGLGGQFF.

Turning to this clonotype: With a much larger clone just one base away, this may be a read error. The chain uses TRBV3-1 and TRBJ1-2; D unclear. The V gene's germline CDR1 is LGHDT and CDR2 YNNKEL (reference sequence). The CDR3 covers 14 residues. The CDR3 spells CANSQSVLNYGYTF. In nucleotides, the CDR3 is TGTGCCAACAGCCAATCAGTCCTTAACTATGGCTACACCTTC.

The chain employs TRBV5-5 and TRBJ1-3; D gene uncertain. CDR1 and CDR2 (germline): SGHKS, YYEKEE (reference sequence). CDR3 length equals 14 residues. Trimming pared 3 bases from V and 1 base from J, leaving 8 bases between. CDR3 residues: CASSSFMSGNTIYF. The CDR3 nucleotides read TGTGCCAGCAGCTCCTTTATGTCTGGAAACACCATATATTTT.

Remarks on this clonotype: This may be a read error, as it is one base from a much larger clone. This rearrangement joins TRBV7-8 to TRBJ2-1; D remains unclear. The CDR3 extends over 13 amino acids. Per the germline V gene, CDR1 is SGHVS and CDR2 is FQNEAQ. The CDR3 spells CASSLGSYNEKFF. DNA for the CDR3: TGTGCCAGCAGCTTAGGCTCCTACAATGAGAAGTTCTTC.